This T cell receptor (beta chain) was obtained from a study of tumor and adjacent non-tumor tissue in lung cancer (dated by TCRdb to the late 2010s). Regarding the research as a whole: By cancer type, the cohort comprised eleven to twelve adenocarcinoma patients, 2 squamous cell carcinoma patients and 1 small cell lung cancer patient. Ages among the roughly 15 patients ranged from about 31 to 76 years, there were around ten men and 5 women, and disease was at TNM stage I to III. Sequencing produced 125,075,908 productive TCRbeta reads in total, an average of approximately 4.5 million reads per sample. The study compared bulk TCRbeta repertoires between lung tumor tissue and matched distant non-tumor lung tissue from about 14 lung cancer patients. More than 25 paired specimens, one tumor and one normal lung sample per patient, were profiled by TCRbeta CDR3 sequencing.

Paper-wide results and their limitations: Neither the sequencing platform nor unique molecular identifiers are named or mentioned anywhere in the methods. Peripheral blood was not sequenced, so blood TCRbeta repertoires were not examined in the lung cancer patients of the study. Only roughly 14 patients were in the cohort, and the authors stated that larger samples and more detailed clinical data are needed. Younger patients had significantly higher TCR diversity, and higher tumor TCR diversity was associated with shorter overall and disease-free survival. In normal lung, the top 100 clones accounted for a significantly larger cumulative share of the repertoire than in tumor tissue. Significantly higher TCR diversity (inverse Simpson) was observed in tumor tissue than in normal lung tissue (approximately 430 vs 150, P = 0.0075, Mann-Whitney U test).

The CDR3, from cysteine to phenylalanine, totals 13 residues. Just CDR3 DNA is preserved here, 39 bases in frame from base 1. V and J lose 7 bases and 3 bases, and a span of 12 bases separates them. Preparation of the library involved multiplex PCR. The sample was run on an Illumina HiSeq 2500. Following protocols modified from ARM-PCR, the researchers constructed TCRbeta libraries through three rounds of nested PCR with primers (Table S4). PCR products of 200-500 bp were gel-excised and purified with the QIAquick gel extraction kit before sequencing. The published analysis was carried out like this. Reads were cleaned using Trimmomatic, were merged into complete CDR3 sequences using FLASH, and were assigned to V(D)J germline segments using MiTCR. Clonal diversity was computed as the inverse Simpson's index with VDJtools. A read counted as productive if the sequence was in-frame and lacked a premature stop codon. In-frame beta chains were kept once TCRdb had trimmed the public reads at Q25 with fastp and called clones with MiXCR. Every entry covers one CDR3 protein and lists the most common genes and DNA from its rows. The V and J calls were not made by the authors but by TCRdb's processing. The sample records about 86,000 distinct CDR3 sequences, about 77% of which are singletons. The ten top clones hold 20% to 25% of the sample.

This clonotype was seen once. Its antigen remains undetermined. No clone much larger than this one lies a single base away; base qualities are absent. A single read makes a weak case. RNA was isolated from bulk, unsorted tissue, and RNA quality was assessed with a NanoDrop ND-1000 and an Agilent 2100. Distant non-tumor tissue taken more than 3 cm from the tumor edge was used as the normal lung sample. All donors had newly diagnosed lung cancer, had not received prior chemotherapy, and were admitted for thoracic surgery in China between August and November 2014. Patients with previous radiotherapy or chemotherapy, or with another concurrent cancer, were excluded from the study. Pieces of surgical tissue measuring 1-2 cm3 were kept in RNAlater solution and stored at -80 degrees C until use.

Sample: distant non-tumor lung tissue. This receptor was obtained from a woman between 50 and 59 years old with non-small cell lung cancer. The chain uses TRBV12-3 or TRBV12-4 and TRBJ1-2; the D gene identity is not certain. The CDR3 amino acid sequence is: CASNLRTDYGYTF. The sequenced DNA is TGTGCCAGCAATTTGCGGACCGACTATGGCTACACCTTC.